Shown below are 23 T cell receptor beta chains from a single sample sequenced in a study of CD8+ T cells in alopecia areata. Markers used for sorting pooled cutaneous lymph node cells were CD4, CD8alpha, NKG2D, NKG2ACE and others. Investigators isolated RNA and reverse transcribed it into cDNA to act as the sequencing template. The table came from immunoSEQ multiplex PCR; TCRdb's copy has only in-frame clones and leaves some out. The sample is made up of about 270,000 clones, none counted only once. The sample comprised CD4+ T cells sorted from a lymph node. All receptors derive from a C3H/HeJ mouse with alopecia areata. This mouse strain has H2-k as its MHC haplotype.

This clone was found many times. The genes are named according to mouse. Other DNA sequences in the same sample also yield this CDR3. CDR3 loop: CASREDSYNSPLYF. The CDR3 DNA, read in part, is TGTGCCAGCAGGGAGGACAGCTATAATTCGCCC. This chain links TRBV13-1 with TRBJ1-6, with TRBD1 as a possible D gene (6 bases). Coverage ceases 3 residues before the CDR3 finishes, and the germline J gene fills in the end. TRBJ1-6 is placed among ORFs of uncertain function. CDR3 length: 14 amino acids. V lost 5 bases to trimming and J lost 3 bases, with 9 bases between them. Germline lookup yields CDR1 NSHNY and CDR2 SYGAGN.

Comments on this clone: Gene names and germline refer to mouse. The DNA ends 3 residues before the CDR3 does, and the rest of the CDR3 is filled in from the germline J gene. The chain recombines TRBV19 with TRBJ1-6; 9 positions match TRBD1. TRBJ1-6 is recorded as an ORF, its role being uncertain. Germline CDR1 and CDR2: FNHDT and SITEND (reference sequence). V gave up 5 bases and J gave up 5 bases; unmatched junction bases: 11. There are 17 residues in the CDR3. The CDR3 is CASSIYRGLGNNSPLYF. The CDR3 DNA, read in part, is TGTGCCAGCAGCATCTACAGGGGGCTGGGTAATAATTCGCCC.

On this clone itself: The germline and genes are mouse ones. The CDR3 end is not reached by the read, which stops 4 residues before it; the germline J gene fills it in. The J gene is TRBJ2-3, the V gene TRBV13-1, with 8 bases lining up with TRBD2. Trimming at V came to 0 bases and at J to 4 bases, leaving 7 bases not matched to a gene. CDR1 is NSHNY and CDR2 is SYGAGN in the germline V gene. CDR3 length equals 16 residues. The CDR3 region is CASSDVGGGAPETLYF. CDR3 DNA (partial): TGTGCCAGCAGTGATGTGGGGGGGGGCGCACCAGAA.

With respect to this clone: Germline and genes: mouse. Sequencing ends 3 residues short of the CDR3 end; the germline J gene provides the rest. This sequence joins TRBV19 and TRBJ1-6, with 7 bases identical to TRBD1. TRBJ1-6 carries the ORF label, with uncertain function. The length of the CDR3 is 13 residues. Losses at the gene ends were 6 bases for V and 7 bases for J; bases not matched to a gene: 4. Germline assignment: CDR1 FNHDT and CDR2 SITEND (reference sequence). CDR3 residues: CASNRGQNSPLYF. The DNA read from the CDR3 is TGTGCCAGCAATAGGGGGCAGAATTCGCCC.

As for this clone: Gene names denote mouse genes. Read data end 4 residues before the CDR3 end; the end is taken from the germline J gene. The chain employs TRBV13-2 and TRBJ1-1, with D perhaps TRBD1 (6 bases). The germline V gene has CDR1 NNHNN and CDR2 SYGAGS (reference sequence). The length of the CDR3 is 15 residues. V was clipped by 2 bases and J by 0 bases, with 11 bases between them. CDR3 bases read: TGTGCCAGCGGTGAAACAGGGACTGCAAACACA. Translated, it gives CASGETGTANT. The CDR3 in its entirety is CASGETGTANTEVFF.

On this clone: The gene names here belong to mouse. The read halts 4 residues ahead of the CDR3 end, with the missing end drawn from the germline J gene. Other DNA sequences from this sample encode an identical CDR3 as well. This chain uses TRBV19 with TRBJ2-5; 8 bases fit TRBD1. The CDR3 has 13 residues. Germline V gives CDR1 FNHDT, CDR2 SITEND (reference sequence). Trimming took 5 bases from V and 2 from J; bases not matched to a gene: 1. CDR3 sequence reads: CASRTGVQDTQYF. The covered CDR3 bases are TGTGCCAGCAGGACAGGGGTCCAAGAC.

This clone was detected only a few times. The germline and genes are mouse ones. The sequenced fragment ends 4 residues before the CDR3 boundary, so the rest is inferred from the germline J gene. V is TRBV1 and J is TRBJ2-7, with D maybe TRBD2 (6 bases). The CDR3 contains 16 residues. From germline, CDR1 is NSQYPW and CDR2 LRSPGD (reference sequence). The V gene lost 0 bases and the J gene lost 0 bases, with 12 bases spanning the gap. CDR3 in amino acids: CTCSADLWGFSYEQYF. CDR3 DNA, as far as it was read: TGCACCTGCAGTGCAGATCTGTGGGGGTTCTCCTAT.

This clone was found a few times. These gene names are mouse names. Sequencing ends 4 residues short of the CDR3 end; the germline J gene provides the rest. The V call is TRBV5, the J call TRBJ1-2; 8 bases match TRBD1. This CDR3 has 15 residues. Unmatched junction bases numbered 8, after V lost 4 bases and J lost 4 bases. Per germline, CDR1 LGHNA and CDR2 YNLKQL (reference sequence). CDR3 DNA, as far as it was read: TGTGCCAGCAGCCTATCGACAGGGGAGGGCTCC. It yields the protein CASSLSTGEGS. The whole CDR3 reads CASSLSTGEGSDYTF.

Of note for this clone: Any gene name here is a mouse gene name. From the germline J gene comes the end of the CDR3, since the read stops 4 residues before it. This chain joins TRBV13-2 and TRBJ2-1; 12 bases match TRBD2. The V segment lost 0 bases and the J segment 5 bases; nucleotides outside the gene matches: 6. This CDR3 is built from 17 residues. Germline assignment: CDR1 NNHNN and CDR2 SYGAGS (reference sequence). CDR3 bases read: TGTGCCAGCGGTGATGGACTGGGGGGGCGCGGAGATGCT. Translating gives CASGDGLGGRGDA. The CDR3 reads in full as CASGDGLGGRGDAEQFF.

In the case of this clone: Here the gene names and germline are mouse. The read halts 4 residues ahead of the CDR3 end, with the missing end drawn from the germline J gene. Other DNA sequences of this sample code for an identical CDR3. V gene TRBV19 combines with J gene TRBJ2-3; 10 bases match TRBD1. Germline CDR1 and CDR2: FNHDT and SITEND (reference sequence). The CDR3 loop spans 15 amino acids. V shed 5 bases, J shed 1 base, and the junction held 4 bases outside the gene matches. The CDR3: CASSPGQGGAETLYF. The CDR3 DNA, read in part, is TGTGCCAGCAGCCCAGGACAGGGGGGTGCAGAA.

This clone occurred a few times. Gene names refer to mouse genes. The observed sequence ends 4 residues before the CDR3 terminus, with the missing tail filled in from the germline J gene. Other DNA sequences in the same sample also yield this CDR3. The chain combines TRBV1 with TRBJ2-5; 13 nucleotides agree with TRBD2. The CDR3 spans 15 residues. Germline-derived CDR1 and CDR2 are NSQYPW and LRSPGD (reference sequence). The chain's CDR3 is CTCSEDWGGRDTQYF. The CDR3 bases that were read are TGCACCTGCAGTGAGGACTGGGGGGGCCGGGAC.

A word on this clone: Gene names follow the mouse nomenclature. The sequence runs out 4 residues before the end of the CDR3; the remainder is reconstructed from the germline J gene. This chain links TRBV1 with TRBJ2-4; 13 bases fit TRBD2. The length of the CDR3 is 17 residues. J lost 2 bases, V lost 1 base, and 3 bases had no gene match. In germline, CDR1 is NSQYPW, CDR2 LRSPGD (reference sequence). The CDR3 here is CTCSAGGTGGVQNTLYF. The CDR3 bases that were read are TGCACCTGCAGTGCAGGGGGGACTGGGGGGGTTCAAAAC.

As to this clone: Germline and genes: mouse. The read finishes 4 residues shy of the CDR3 end, and the germline J gene is used to complete it. The V and J genes are TRBV13-2 and TRBJ1-2; D perhaps matches TRBD1 (5 bases). The V gene's germline CDR1 is NNHNN and CDR2 SYGAGS (reference sequence). The CDR3 runs to 13 residues. V lost 4 bases and J 4 bases, leaving 11 bases between the germline ends. The DNA read from the CDR3 is TGTGCCAGCGGTCCATCAGGGCGCTCC. It yields the protein CASGPSGRS. The full CDR3 is CASGPSGRSDYTF.

Comments on this clone: These gene names are mouse names. The read stops 4 residues short of the end of the CDR3; the missing end is completed from the germline J gene. The chain combines TRBV19 with TRBJ2-1; TRBD2 aligns across 10 bases. Trimming cost V 6 bases and J 3 bases; bases outside gene matches: 3. CDR1 is FNHDT and CDR2 is SITEND in the germline V gene (reference sequence). This CDR3 has 14 residues. Here the CDR3 reads CASTDWGVYAEQFF. Incomplete CDR3 DNA: TGTGCCAGCACCGACTGGGGGGTCTATGCT.

This clone turned up a few times. Germline and genes here are mouse. The read ends 4 residues before the CDR3 terminus; that terminus is restored from the germline J gene. The V call is TRBV13-1, the J call TRBJ2-7; D perhaps matches TRBD1 (6 bases). The CDR3 is 15 residues long. V lost 1 base and J 0 bases, leaving 11 bases between the germline ends. CDR1 is NSHNY and CDR2 is SYGAGN in the germline V gene. The CDR3 spells CASSDSGTSSYEQYF. Partial CDR3 DNA: TGTGCCAGCAGTGATTCCGGGACATCCTCCTAT.

As to this clone: Gene names and germline match the mouse. The observed sequence ends 4 residues before the CDR3 terminus, with the missing tail filled in from the germline J gene. This chain links TRBV1 with TRBJ1-2; 9 bases match TRBD1. Losses at the gene ends were 0 bases for V and 3 bases for J; bases not matched to a gene: 2. CDR1 is NSQYPW, CDR2 LRSPGD, per germline (reference sequence). This CDR3 region has 15 residues. The covered CDR3 bases are TGCACCTGCAGTGCAGATTGGGACAGGGACTCC. This gives the protein CTCSADWDRDS. The complete CDR3 protein is CTCSADWDRDSDYTF.

With regard to this clone: Germline and genes here are mouse. The DNA ends 4 residues before the CDR3 does, and the rest of the CDR3 is filled in from the germline J gene. The chain recombines TRBV5 with TRBJ1-1; D remains unclear. Trimming left V 2 bases short and J 0 bases short, with 7 bases between. Germline CDR1 is LGHNA and CDR2 is YNLKQL (reference sequence). This CDR3 is built from 14 residues. The CDR3: CASSQQNANTEVFF. CDR3 bases read: TGTGCCAGCAGCCAACAAAATGCAAACACA.

This clone turned up a few times. Genes and germline come from the mouse. The CDR3 here is CASRTGVGNSPLYF. CDR3 DNA, as far as it was read: TGTGCCAGCAGAACAGGGGTTGGGAATTCGCCC. The V and J genes are TRBV19 and TRBJ1-6; TRBD1 agrees at 7 bases. With the read ending 3 residues before the CDR3 end, the germline J gene is used to fill in that end. TRBJ1-6 is placed among ORFs of uncertain function. There are 14 residues in the CDR3. Germline CDR1 and CDR2: FNHDT and SITEND (reference sequence). The ends lost 5 bases at V and 7 bases at J; junction bases unmatched: 6.

This clone was observed a few times. Gene names denote mouse genes. The read finishes 4 residues shy of the CDR3 end, and the germline J gene is used to complete it. This chain links TRBV13-1 with TRBJ2-1; 11 bases map to TRBD2. The germline V gene has CDR1 NSHNY and CDR2 SYGAGN. CDR3 size: 18 residues. J was trimmed by 0 bases and V by 1 base; bases with no gene match: 6. The sequenced part of the CDR3 DNA is TGTGCCAGCAGTGATCCATCGGGACTGGGGGTTAACTATGCT. It specifies CASSDPSGLGVNYA. The whole CDR3 reads CASSDPSGLGVNYAEQFF.

This clone was found a few times. Mouse gene names and germline throughout. The missing CDR3 end, 4 residues past where the read stops, is filled in from the germline J gene. Distinct nucleotide sequences in the sample also encode this CDR3. The chain couples TRBV14 to TRBJ2-5; 8 bases line up with TRBD2. The CDR3 extends over 14 amino acids. The V gene end was trimmed by 5 bases and the J gene end by 1 base; junction bases not matched to a gene: 3. The germline V gene encodes CDR1 SGHDT and CDR2 FRDEAV. The sequenced CDR3 bases are TGTGCCAGCAGGCGACTGGGGCACCAAGAC. Its translation is CASRRLGHQD. The whole CDR3 protein reads CASRRLGHQDTQYF.

This clone was seen more than once but under ten times. Gene labels here are mouse ones. The read ends 4 residues early relative to the CDR3; the germline J gene fills the gap. This rearrangement joins TRBV1 to TRBJ2-5; tentative D call: TRBD1 (6 bases). CDR1 and CDR2 from the germline V gene are NSQYPW and LRSPGD (reference sequence). The CDR3 runs to 13 residues. The CDR3 protein is CTCSARTEDTQYF. The part of the CDR3 DNA that was read is TGCACCTGCAGTGCCAGGACAGAAGAC.

Concerning this clone: Gene names are mouse gene names. The CDR3 end falls 4 residues outside the read, so it is completed with the germline J gene. Other nucleotide sequences from this sample produce the same CDR3. The chain recombines TRBV13-1 with TRBJ2-1; tentatively, D is TRBD1 (5 bases). CDR3 size: 15 residues. The V end lost 0 bases, the J end lost 2 bases, and 9 bases lay between the germline ends. Germline loops: CDR1 NSHNY, CDR2 SYGAGN. CDR3: CASSDVQGDYAEQFF. CDR3 bases read: TGTGCCAGCAGTGATGTGCAGGGAGACTATGCT.

There are a few counts of this clone. The germline and genes are mouse ones. The observed sequence ends 4 residues before the CDR3 terminus, with the missing tail filled in from the germline J gene. The rearrangement links TRBV31 to TRBJ2-1; D perhaps matches TRBD1 (6 bases). The V gene's germline CDR1 is GKSSPN and CDR2 SITVG. The CDR3 is 14 residues long. The V and J ends lost 1 base and 0 bases respectively, with 7 bases between them. Incomplete CDR3 DNA: TGTGCCTGGAGTCACAGGGATAACTATGCT. Translation gives CAWSHRDNYA. The whole CDR3 protein reads CAWSHRDNYAEQFF. Full variable domain (outside the CDR3, taken from reference TRBV31 and TRBJ2-1): AQTIHQWPVAEIKAVGSPLSLGCTIKGKSSPNLYWYWQATGGTLQQLFYSITVGQVESVVQLNLSASRPKDDQFILSTEKLLLSHSGFYLCAWSHRDNYAEQFFGPGTRLTVL.